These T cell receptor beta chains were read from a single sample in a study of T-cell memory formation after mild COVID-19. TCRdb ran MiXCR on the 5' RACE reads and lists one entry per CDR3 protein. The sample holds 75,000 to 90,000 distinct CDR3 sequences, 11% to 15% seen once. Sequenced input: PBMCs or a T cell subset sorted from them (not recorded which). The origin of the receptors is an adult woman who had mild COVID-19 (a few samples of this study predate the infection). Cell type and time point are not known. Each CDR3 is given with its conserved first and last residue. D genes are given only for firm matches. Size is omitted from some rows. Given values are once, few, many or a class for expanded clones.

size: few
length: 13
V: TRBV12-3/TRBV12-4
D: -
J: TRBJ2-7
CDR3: CASSLNRAYEQYF
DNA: TGTGCCAGCAGTTTGAACAGAGCCTACGAGCAGTACTTC

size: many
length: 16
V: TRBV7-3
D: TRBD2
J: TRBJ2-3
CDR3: CASSLNAAGLLHAQYF
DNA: TGTGCCAGCAGCTTAAACGCGGCGGGACTACTTCACGCGCAGTATTTT

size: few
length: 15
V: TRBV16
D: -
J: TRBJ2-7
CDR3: CASSINLGWNYEQYF
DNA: TGTGCCAGCAGCATCAACCTGGGATGGAACTACGAGCAGTACTTC

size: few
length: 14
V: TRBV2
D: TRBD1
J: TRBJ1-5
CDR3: CASSEGTGFQPQHF
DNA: TGTGCCAGCAGTGAGGGGACAGGGTTTCAGCCCCAGCATTTT

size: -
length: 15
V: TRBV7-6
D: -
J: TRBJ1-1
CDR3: CASSLPRGQNTEAFF
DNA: TGTGCCAGCAGCCTACCGCGTGGGCAGAACACTGAAGCTTTCTTT

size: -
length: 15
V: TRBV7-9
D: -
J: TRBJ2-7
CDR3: CASSLGGGTRYEQYF
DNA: TGTGCCAGCAGCTTGGGTGGCGGAACCAGGTACGAGCAGTACTTC

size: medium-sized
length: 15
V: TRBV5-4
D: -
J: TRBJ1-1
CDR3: CASSLEKAFDTEAFF
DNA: TGTGCCAGCAGCTTGGAAAAGGCCTTTGACACTGAAGCTTTCTTT

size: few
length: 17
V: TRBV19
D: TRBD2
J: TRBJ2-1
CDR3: CASSTGVAGALYNEQFF
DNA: TGTGCCAGTAGTACTGGGGTAGCGGGAGCACTCTACAATGAGCAGTTCTTC

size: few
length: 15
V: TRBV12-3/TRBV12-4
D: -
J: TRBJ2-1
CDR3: CASTLDSSSYNEQFF
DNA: TGTGCCAGCACCCTCGACAGTAGCTCCTACAATGAGCAGTTCTTC

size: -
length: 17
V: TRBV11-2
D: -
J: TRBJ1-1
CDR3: CASSLDVQVYLNTEAFF
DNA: TGTGCCAGCAGCTTAGATGTCCAGGTATACTTGAACACTGAAGCTTTCTTT

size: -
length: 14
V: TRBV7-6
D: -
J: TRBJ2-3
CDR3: CASSLQGRTDTQYF
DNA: TGTGCCAGCAGCTTACAGGGGCGGACAGATACGCAGTATTTT

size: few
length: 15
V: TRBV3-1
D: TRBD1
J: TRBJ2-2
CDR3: CASSPGTGMNGELFF
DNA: TGTGCCAGCAGCCCCGGGACAGGGATGAACGGGGAGCTGTTTTTT

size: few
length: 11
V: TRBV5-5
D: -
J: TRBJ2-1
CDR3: CASGTTNEQFF
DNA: TGTGCCAGCGGGACAACCAATGAGCAGTTCTTC

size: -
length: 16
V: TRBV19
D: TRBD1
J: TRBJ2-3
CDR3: CASTPLSGQGADTQYF
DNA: TGTGCCAGTACCCCCCTTTCAGGACAGGGGGCAGATACGCAGTATTTT

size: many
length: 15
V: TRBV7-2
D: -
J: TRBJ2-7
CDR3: CASSPNTPATYEQYF
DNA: TGTGCCAGCAGTCCGAACACGCCCGCGACCTACGAGCAGTACTTC

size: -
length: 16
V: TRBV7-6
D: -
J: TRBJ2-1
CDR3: CASSLAWRKDHNEQFF
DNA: TGTGCCAGCAGCTTAGCCTGGCGAAAGGACCACAATGAGCAGTTCTTC

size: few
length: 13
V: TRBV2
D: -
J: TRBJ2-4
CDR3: CASKKYPRDIQYF
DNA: TGTGCCAGCAAAAAATACCCCAGGGACATTCAGTACTTC

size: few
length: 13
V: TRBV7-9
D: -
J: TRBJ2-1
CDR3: CASSLGQWVEQFF
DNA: TGTGCCAGCAGCTTAGGTCAATGGGTTGAGCAGTTCTTC

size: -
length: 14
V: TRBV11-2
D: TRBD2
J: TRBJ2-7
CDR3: CASSLARGAYEQYF
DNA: TGTGCCAGCAGCTTAGCCCGGGGGGCCTACGAGCAGTACTTC

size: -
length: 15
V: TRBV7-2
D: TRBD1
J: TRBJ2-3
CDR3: CASSSLWTGSDTQYF
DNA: TGTGCCAGCAGCTCCTTATGGACAGGGTCAGATACGCAGTATTTT

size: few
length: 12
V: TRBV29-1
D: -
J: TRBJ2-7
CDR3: CSAEGSSYEQYF
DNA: TGCAGCGCCGAGGGTTCCTCCTACGAGCAGTACTTC

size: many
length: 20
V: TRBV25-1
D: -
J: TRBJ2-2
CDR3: CASTAFTGRGPGSLAGELFF
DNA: TGTGCCAGCACCGCTTTTACTGGTCGGGGACCGGGAAGTCTGGCCGGGGAGCTGTTTTTT

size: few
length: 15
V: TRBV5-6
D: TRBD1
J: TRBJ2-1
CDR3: CASSSGTGFRNEQFF
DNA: TGTGCCAGCAGCTCGGGGACAGGGTTTCGGAATGAGCAGTTCTTC

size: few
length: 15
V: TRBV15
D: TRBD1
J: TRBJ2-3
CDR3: CATSYRGYRTDTQYF
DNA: TGTGCCACCAGTTACAGGGGGTATCGCACAGATACGCAGTATTTT

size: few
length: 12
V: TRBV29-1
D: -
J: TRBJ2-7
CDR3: CSVATGIYEQYF
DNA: TGCAGCGTTGCTACAGGGATATACGAGCAGTACTTC

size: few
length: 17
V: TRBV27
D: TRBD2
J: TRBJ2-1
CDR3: CASSLTPVTSGSNEQFF
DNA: TGTGCCAGCAGTTTAACCCCTGTGACTAGCGGGAGCAATGAGCAGTTCTTC

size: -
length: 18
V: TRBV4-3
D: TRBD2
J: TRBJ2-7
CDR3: CASSQDGFKGRADYEQYF
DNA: TGCGCCAGCAGCCAAGACGGCTTTAAGGGGAGGGCCGACTACGAGCAGTACTTC

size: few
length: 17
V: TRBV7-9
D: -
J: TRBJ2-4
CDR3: CASSLAGIRLDKNIQYF
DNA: TGTGCCAGCAGCTTAGCGGGCATTAGACTCGACAAAAACATTCAGTACTTC

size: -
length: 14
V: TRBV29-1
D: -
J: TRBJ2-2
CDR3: CSVSPGRGTGELFF
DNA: TGCAGCGTATCACCGGGACGCGGCACCGGGGAGCTGTTTTTT

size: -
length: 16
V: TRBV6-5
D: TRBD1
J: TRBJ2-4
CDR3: CASSASTGEAKNIQYF
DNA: TGTGCCAGCAGTGCGTCGACAGGGGAAGCCAAAAACATTCAGTACTTC

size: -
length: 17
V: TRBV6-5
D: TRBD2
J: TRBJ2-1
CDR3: CASSYSTTSGKYNEQFF
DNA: TGTGCCAGCAGTTACTCGACGACTAGCGGAAAATACAATGAGCAGTTCTTC

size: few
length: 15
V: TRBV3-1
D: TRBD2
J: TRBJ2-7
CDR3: CASSHRLAGEYEQYF
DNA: TGTGCCAGCAGCCACCGACTAGCGGGGGAATACGAGCAGTACTTC

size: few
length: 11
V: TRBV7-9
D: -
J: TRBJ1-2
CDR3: CASRGWHGYTF
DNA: TGTGCCAGTAGAGGGTGGCATGGCTACACCTTC

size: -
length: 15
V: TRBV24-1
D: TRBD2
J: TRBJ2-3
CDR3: CATSDPSGSIDTQYF
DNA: TGTGCCACCAGTGACCCTAGCGGGAGCATAGATACGCAGTATTTT

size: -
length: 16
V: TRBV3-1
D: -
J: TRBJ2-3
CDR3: CASRVSGQPYEDTQYF
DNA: TGTGCCAGCAGAGTGTCAGGACAGCCTTATGAAGATACGCAGTATTTT

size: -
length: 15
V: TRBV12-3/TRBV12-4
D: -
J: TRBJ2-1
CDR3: CAILRDKVKEWEQFF
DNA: TGTGCCATCCTCAGAGATAAGGTTAAGGAATGGGAGCAGTTCTTC

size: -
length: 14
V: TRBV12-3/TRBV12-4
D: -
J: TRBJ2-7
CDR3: CASSLGPTPYEQYF
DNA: TGTGCCAGCAGTTTAGGCCCGACCCCCTACGAGCAGTACTTC

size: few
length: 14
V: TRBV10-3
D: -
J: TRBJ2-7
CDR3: CAISERSFSYEQYF
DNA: TGTGCCATCAGTGAGAGGAGCTTCTCCTACGAGCAGTACTTC

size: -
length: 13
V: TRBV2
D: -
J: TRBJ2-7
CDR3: CASSEAGRYEQYF
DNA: TGTGCCAGCAGTGAAGCGGGACGCTACGAGCAGTACTTC

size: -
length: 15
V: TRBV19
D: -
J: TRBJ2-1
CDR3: CASSINRVVTNEQFF
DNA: TGTGCCAGTAGTATCAACAGGGTTGTTACGAATGAGCAGTTCTTC

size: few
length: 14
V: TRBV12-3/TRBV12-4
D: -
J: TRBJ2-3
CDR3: CASSFWSGTDTQYF
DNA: TGTGCCAGCAGTTTTTGGTCCGGCACAGATACGCAGTATTTT

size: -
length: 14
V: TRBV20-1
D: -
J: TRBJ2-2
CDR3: CSAIGGAGPGELFF
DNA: TGCAGTGCGATAGGGGGGGCAGGTCCCGGGGAGCTGTTTTTT

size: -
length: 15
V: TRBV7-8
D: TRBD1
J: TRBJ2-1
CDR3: CASSLGRGPHNEQFF
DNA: TGTGCCAGCAGCTTAGGCAGGGGGCCCCACAATGAGCAGTTCTTC

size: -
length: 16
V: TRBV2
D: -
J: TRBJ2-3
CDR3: CASRELLGPLTDTQYF
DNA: TGTGCCAGCAGGGAACTCCTGGGACCTCTCACAGATACGCAGTATTTT

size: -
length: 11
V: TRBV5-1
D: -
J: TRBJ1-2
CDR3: CASSLGTGYTF
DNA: TGCGCCAGCAGCCTGGGGACCGGCTACACCTTC